The clone carrying this T cell receptor beta chain was counted a few times. This record belongs to a study of T cell repertoires in cytomegalovirus infection. V was trimmed by 5 bases and J by 11 bases, leaving 16 bases between them. The CDR3 contains 13 residues. The germline gives CDR1 LGHNT, CDR2 FRNRAP. Via MiXCR, TCRdb re-called the reads, giving one row per CDR3 protein. The repertoire holds around 490,000 distinct CDR3 sequences, with 26% as singletons. The sequencing sample was made of PBMCs. The chain combines TRBV12-5 with TRBJ2-1, with a tentative D call TRBD1 (6 bases). This TCR came from a human donor in good health (CMV status not recorded). Some clones in this sample may be carry-over from other donors' samples. In nucleotides, the CDR3 is TGTGCTAGTGGTGTTCGCGAGGGGGTCAAGCAGTTCTTC. It codes for CASGVREGVKQFF.